This T cell receptor beta chain derives from a study of blood T cell repertoires in COVID-19. The wider study: Researchers got acute and convalescent COVID-19 samples from the United States, Italy and Spain.

In the authors' methods: Amplification of reference gene primers provided the estimated nucleated cell counts. Data came from immunoSEQ multiplex PCR; TCRdb stores just in-frame clones and leaves some out. For V, J and clone size, that table is used; D and trimming come from the DNA. The sample lists approximately 200,000 clones, approximately 83% seen once, with around 6.8% in the top ten. Germline CDR1 reads SGHTA; CDR2 reads FQGNSA. V was pared by 5 bases and J by 3 bases, with 3 bases of the junction left unmatched. This CDR3 spans 13 amino acids. The TCR was taken from a woman in her forties or fifties with acute or convalescent COVID-19. This rearrangement joins TRBV7-2 to TRBJ1-2; 7 nucleotides line up with TRBD1. The sequenced sample was peripheral blood. CDR3 bases: TGTGCCAGCAGCCCCGACAGGGACTATGGCTACACCTTC. Amino acid sequence: CASSPDRDYGYTF.